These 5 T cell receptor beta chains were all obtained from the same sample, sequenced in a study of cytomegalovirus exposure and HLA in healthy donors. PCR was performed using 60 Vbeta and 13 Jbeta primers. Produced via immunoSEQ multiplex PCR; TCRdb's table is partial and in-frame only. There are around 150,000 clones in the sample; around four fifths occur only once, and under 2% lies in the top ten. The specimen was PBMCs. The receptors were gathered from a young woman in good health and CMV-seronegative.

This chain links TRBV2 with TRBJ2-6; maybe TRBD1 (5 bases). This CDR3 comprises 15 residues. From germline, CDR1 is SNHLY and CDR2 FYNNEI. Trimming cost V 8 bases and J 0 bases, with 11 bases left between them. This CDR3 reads CASGAANSGANVLTF. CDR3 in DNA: TGTGCCAGCGGGGCCGCCAACTCTGGGGCCAACGTCCTGACTTTC.

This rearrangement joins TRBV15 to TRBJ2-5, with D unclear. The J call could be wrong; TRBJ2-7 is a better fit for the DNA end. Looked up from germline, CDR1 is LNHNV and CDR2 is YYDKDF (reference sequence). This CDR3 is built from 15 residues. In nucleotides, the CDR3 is TGTGCCACCAGCAGAGATCTGGTTCGCTCCTACGAGCAGTACTTC. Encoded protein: CATSRDLVRSYEQYF.

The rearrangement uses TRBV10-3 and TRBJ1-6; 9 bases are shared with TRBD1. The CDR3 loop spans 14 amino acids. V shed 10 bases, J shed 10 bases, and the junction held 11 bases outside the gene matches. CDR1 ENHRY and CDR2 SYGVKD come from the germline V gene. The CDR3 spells CATQKGQGNSPLHF. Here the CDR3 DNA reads TGTGCCACACAAAAGGGACAGGGTAACTCACCCCTCCACTTT.

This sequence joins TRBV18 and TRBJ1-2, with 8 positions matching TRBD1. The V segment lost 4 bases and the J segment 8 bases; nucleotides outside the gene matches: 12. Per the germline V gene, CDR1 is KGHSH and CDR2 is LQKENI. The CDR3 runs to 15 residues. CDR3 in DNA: TGTGCCAGCTCACGGTTGGAGACAGGGGTAAAGGGCTACACCTTC. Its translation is CASSRLETGVKGYTF. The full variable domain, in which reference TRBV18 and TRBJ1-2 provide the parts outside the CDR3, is NAGVMQNPRHLVRRRGQEARLRCSPMKGHSHVYWYRQLPEEGLKFMVYLQKENIIDESGMPKERFSAEFPKEGPSILRIQQVVRGDSAAYFCASSRLETGVKGYTFGSGTRLTVV.

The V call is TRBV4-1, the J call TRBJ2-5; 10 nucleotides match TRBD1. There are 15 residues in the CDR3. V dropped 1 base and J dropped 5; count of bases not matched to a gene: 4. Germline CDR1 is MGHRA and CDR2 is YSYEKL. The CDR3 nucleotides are TGCGCCAGCAGCCAAGGTGACAGGGGGCTTGAGACCCAGTACTTC. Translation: CASSQGDRGLETQYF.